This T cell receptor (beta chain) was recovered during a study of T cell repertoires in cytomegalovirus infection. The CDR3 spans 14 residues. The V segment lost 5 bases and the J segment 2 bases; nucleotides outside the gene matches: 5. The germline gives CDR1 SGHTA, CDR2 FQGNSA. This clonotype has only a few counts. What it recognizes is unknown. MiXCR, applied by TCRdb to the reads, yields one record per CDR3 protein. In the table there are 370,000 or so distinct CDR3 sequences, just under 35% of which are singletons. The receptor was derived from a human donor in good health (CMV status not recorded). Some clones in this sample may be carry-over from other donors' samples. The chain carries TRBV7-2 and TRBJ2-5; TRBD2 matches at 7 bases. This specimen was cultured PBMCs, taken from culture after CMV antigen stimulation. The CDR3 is CASSERDLQETQYF. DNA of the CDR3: TGTGCCAGCAGCGAGCGGGACCTACAAGAGACCCAGTACTTC.